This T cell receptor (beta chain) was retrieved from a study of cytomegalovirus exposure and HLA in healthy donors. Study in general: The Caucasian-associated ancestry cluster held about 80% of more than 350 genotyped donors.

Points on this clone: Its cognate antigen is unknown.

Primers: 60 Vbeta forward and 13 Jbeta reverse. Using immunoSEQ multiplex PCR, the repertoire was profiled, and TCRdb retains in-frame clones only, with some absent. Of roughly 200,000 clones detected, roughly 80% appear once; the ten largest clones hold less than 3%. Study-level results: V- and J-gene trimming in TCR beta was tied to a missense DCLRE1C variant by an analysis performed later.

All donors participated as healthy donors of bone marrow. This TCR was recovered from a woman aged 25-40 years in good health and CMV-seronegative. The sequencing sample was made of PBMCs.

The CDR3 coding sequence is TGCGCCAGCAGCTCGGACAGGGCCTACTCTGGAAACACCATATATTTT. Its translation is CASSSDRAYSGNTIYF. This chain joins TRBV5-1 and TRBJ1-3; 8 bases are a match to TRBD1. The V gene's germline CDR1 is SGHRS and CDR2 YFSETQ. V gave up 3 bases and J gave up 0 bases; unmatched junction bases: 5. The CDR3 has 16 residues.